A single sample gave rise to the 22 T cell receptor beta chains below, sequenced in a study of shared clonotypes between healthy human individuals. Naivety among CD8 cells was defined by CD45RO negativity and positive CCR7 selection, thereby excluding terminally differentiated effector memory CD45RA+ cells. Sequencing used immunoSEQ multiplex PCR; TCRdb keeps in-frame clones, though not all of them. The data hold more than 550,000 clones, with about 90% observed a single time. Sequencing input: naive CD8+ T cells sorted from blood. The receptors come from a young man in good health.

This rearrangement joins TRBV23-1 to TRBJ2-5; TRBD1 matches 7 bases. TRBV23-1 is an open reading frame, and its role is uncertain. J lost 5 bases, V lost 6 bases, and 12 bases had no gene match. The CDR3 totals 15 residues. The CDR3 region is CASRPGQRYMETQYF. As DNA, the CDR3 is TGCGCCAGCAGACCGGGACAGAGATACATGGAGACCCAGTACTTC.

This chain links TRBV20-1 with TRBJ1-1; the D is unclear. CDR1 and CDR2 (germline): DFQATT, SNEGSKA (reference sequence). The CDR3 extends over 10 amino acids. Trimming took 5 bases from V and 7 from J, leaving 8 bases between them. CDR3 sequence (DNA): TGCAGTGCTCTAGGCCTTGAAGCTTTCTTT. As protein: CSALGLEAFF.

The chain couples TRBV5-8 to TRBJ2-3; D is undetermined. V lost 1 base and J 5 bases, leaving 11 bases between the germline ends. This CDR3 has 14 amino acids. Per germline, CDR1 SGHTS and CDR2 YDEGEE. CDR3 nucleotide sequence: TGTGCCAGCAGCTTGAGAGCGTTCGGAGATACGCAGTATTTT. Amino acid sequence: CASSLRAFGDTQYF.

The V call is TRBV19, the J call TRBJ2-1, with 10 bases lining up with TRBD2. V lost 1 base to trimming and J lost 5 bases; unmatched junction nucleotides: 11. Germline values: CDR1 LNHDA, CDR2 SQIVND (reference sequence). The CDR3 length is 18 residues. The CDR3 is CASSIGTSGLLVNNEQFF. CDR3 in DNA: TGTGCCAGTAGTATAGGGACTAGCGGCCTCTTAGTGAACAATGAGCAGTTCTTC.

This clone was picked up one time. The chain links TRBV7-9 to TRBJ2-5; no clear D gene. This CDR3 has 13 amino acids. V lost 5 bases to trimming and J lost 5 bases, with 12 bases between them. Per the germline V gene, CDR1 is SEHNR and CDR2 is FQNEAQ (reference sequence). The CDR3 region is CASSHQTTETQYF. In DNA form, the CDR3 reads TGTGCCAGCAGCCATCAGACGACGGAGACCCAGTACTTC.

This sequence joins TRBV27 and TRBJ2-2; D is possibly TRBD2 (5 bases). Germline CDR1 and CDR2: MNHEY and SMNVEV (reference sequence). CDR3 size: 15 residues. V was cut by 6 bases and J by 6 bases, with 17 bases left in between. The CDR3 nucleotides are TGTGCCAGCAGCCCCGGGAACCCCCCGGCCGGGGAGCTGTTTTTT. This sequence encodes CASSPGNPPAGELFF.

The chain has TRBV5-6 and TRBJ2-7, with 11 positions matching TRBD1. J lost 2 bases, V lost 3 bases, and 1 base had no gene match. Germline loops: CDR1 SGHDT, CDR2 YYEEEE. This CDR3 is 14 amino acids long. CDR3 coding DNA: TGTGCCAGCAGCTGGGGACAGGGGGCCTACGAGCAGTACTTC. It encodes CASSWGQGAYEQYF.

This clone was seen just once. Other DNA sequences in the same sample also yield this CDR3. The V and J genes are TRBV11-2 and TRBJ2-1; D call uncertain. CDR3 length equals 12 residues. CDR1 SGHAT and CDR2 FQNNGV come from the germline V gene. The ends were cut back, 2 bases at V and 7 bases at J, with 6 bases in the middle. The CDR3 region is CASSLLGNEQFF. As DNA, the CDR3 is TGTGCCAGCAGCTTACTGGGGAATGAGCAGTTCTTC. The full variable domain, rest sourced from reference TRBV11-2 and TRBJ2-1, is EAGVAQSPRYKIIEKRQSVAFWCNPISGHATLYWYQQILGQGPKLLIQFQNNGVVDDSQLPKDRFSAERLKGVDSTLKIQPAKLEDSAVYLCASSLLGNEQFFGPGTRLTVL.

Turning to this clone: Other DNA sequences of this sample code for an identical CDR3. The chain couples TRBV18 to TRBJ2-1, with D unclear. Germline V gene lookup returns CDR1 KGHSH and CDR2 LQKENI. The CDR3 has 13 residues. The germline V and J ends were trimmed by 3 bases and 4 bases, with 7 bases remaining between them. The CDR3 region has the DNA TGTGCCAGCTCACCTACGGCATACAATGAGCAGTTCTTC. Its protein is CASSPTAYNEQFF.

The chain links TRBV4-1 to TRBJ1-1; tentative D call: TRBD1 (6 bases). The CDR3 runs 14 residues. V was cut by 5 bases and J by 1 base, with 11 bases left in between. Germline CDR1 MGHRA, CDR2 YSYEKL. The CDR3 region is CASSTPGANTEAFF. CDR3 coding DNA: TGCGCCAGCAGCACCCCAGGGGCGAACACTGAAGCTTTCTTT.

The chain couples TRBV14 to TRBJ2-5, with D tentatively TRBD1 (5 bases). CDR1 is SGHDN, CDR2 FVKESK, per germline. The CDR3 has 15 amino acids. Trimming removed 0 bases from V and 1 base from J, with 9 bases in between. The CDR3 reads CASSQDWGTQETQYF. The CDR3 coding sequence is TGTGCCAGCAGCCAAGATTGGGGCACCCAAGAGACCCAGTACTTC.

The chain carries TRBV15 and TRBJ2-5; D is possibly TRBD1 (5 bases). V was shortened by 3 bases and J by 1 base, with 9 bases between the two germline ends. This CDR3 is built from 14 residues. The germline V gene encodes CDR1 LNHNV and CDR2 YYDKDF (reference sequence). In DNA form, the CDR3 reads TGTGCCACCAGCAGTTTTGACAGCCAAGAGACCCAGTACTTC. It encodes CATSSFDSQETQYF.

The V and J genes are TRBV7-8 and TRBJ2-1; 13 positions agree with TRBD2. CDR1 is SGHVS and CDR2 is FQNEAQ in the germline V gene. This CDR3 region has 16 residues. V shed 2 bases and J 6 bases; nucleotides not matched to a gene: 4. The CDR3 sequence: CASSLTGLAGINEQFF. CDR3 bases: TGTGCCAGCAGCTTAACGGGACTAGCGGGAATCAATGAGCAGTTCTTC.

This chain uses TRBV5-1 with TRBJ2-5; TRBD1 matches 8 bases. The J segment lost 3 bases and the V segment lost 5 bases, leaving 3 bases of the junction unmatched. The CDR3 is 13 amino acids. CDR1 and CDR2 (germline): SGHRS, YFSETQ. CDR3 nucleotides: TGCGCCAGCAGTTCGGACAGGGAAGAGACCCAGTACTTC. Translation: CASSSDREETQYF. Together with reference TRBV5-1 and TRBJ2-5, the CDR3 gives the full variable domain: KAGVTQTPRYLIKTRGQQVTLSCSPISGHRSVSWYQQTPGQGLQFLFEYFSETQRNKGNFPGRFSGRQFSNSRSEMNVSTLELGDSALYLCASSSDREETQYFGPGTRLLVL.

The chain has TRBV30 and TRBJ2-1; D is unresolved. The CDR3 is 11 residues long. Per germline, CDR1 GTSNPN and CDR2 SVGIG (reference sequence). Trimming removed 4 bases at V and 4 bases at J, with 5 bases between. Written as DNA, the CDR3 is TGTGCCTGGAAAACGTACAATGAGCAGTTCTTC. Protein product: CAWKTYNEQFF.

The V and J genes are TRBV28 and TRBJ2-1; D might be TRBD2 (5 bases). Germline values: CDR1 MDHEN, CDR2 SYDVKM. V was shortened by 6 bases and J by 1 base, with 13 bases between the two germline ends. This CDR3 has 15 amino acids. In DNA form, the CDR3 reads TGTGCCAGCAGGGGGTCGGGGAAATCCTACAATGAGCAGTTCTTC. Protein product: CASRGSGKSYNEQFF.

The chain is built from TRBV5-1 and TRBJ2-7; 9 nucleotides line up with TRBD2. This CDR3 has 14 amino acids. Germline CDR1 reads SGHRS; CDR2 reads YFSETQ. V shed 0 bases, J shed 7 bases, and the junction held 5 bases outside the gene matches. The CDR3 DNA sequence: TGCGCCAGCAGCTTGGCCGCCCTAGCGGGGGAGCAGTACTTC. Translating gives CASSLAALAGEQYF.

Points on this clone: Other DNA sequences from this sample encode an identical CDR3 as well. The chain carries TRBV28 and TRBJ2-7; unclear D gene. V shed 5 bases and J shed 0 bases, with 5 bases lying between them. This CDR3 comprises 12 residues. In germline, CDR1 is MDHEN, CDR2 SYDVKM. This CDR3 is CASSTNSYEQYF. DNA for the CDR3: TGTGCCAGCAGTACCAACTCCTACGAGCAGTACTTC.

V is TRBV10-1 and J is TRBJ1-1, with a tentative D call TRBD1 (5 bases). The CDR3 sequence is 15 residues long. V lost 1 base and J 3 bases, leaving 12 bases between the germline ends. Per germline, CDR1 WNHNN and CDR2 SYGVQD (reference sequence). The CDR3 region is CASSEYKGSYTEAFF. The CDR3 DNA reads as TGCGCCAGCAGTGAGTATAAGGGGTCGTACACTGAAGCTTTCTTT.

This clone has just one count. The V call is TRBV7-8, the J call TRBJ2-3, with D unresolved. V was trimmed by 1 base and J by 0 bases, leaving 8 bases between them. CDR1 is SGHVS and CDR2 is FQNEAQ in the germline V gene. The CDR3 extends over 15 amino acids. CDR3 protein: CASSLVAASTDTQYF. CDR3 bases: TGTGCCAGCAGCTTAGTCGCGGCTAGCACAGATACGCAGTATTTT.

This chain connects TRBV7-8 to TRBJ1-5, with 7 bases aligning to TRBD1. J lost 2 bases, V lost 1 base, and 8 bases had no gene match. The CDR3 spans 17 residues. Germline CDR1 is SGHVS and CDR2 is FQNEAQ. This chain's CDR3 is CASSLGVTGFGNQPQHF. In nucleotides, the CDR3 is TGTGCCAGCAGCTTAGGTGTGACAGGGTTTGGCAATCAGCCCCAGCATTTT.

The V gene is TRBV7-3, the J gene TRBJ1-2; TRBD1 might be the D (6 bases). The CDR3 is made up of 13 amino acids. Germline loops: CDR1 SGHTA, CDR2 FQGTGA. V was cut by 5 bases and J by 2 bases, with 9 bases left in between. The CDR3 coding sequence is TGTGCCAGCAGCGTTACAGGGAACTATGGCTACACCTTC. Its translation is CASSVTGNYGYTF. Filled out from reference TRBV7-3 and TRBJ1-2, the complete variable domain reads GAGVSQTPSNKVTEKGKYVELRCDPISGHTALYWYRQSLGQGPEFLIYFQGTGAADDSGLPNDRFFAVRPEGSVSTLKIQRTERGDSAVYLCASSVTGNYGYTFGSGTRLTVV.